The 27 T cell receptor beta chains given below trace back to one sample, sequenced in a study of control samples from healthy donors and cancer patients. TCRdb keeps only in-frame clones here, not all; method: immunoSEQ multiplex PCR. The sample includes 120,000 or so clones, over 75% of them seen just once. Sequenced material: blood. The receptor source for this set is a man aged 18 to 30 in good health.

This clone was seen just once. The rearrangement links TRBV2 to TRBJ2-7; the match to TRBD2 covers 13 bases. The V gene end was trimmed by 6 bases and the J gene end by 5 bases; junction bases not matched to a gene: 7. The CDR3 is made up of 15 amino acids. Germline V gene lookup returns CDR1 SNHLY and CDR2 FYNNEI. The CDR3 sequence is CASSRGTSGINEQYF. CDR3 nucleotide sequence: TGTGCCAGCAGCCGAGGGACTAGCGGGATCAACGAGCAGTACTTC.

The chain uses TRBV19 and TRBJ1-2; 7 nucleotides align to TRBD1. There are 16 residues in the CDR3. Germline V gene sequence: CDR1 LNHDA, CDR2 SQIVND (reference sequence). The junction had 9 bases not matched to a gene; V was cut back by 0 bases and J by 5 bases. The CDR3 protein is CASSIDRDRAFYGYTF. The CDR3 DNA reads TGTGCCAGTAGTATAGATCGAGACAGGGCATTTTATGGCTACACCTTC.

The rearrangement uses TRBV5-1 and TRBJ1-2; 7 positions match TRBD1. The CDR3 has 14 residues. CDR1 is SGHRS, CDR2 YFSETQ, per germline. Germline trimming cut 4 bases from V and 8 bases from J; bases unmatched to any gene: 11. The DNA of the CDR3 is TGCGCCAGCAGCGATCCAACAGGGGCCGGAGGCTACACCTTC. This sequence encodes CASSDPTGAGGYTF.

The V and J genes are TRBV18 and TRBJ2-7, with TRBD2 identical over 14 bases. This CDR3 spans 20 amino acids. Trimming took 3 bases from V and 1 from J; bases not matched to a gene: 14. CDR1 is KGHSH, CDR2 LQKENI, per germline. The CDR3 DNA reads TGTGCCAGCTCACCCTATTGGACTAGCGGGAGGAGCCGGTCGTCCTACGAGCAGTACTTC. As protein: CASSPYWTSGRSRSSYEQYF.

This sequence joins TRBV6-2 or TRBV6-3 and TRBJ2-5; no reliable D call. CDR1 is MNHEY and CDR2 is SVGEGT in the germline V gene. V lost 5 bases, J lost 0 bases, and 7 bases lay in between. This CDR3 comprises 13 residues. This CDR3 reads CASSPTYQETQYF. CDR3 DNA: TGTGCCAGCAGTCCCACCTACCAAGAGACCCAGTACTTC.

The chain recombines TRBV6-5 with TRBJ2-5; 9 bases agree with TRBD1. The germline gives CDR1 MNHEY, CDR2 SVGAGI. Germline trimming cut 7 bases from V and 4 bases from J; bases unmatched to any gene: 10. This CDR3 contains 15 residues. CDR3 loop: CASMRTGQGGETQYF. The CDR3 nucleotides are TGTGCCAGCATGAGAACGGGACAGGGAGGAGAGACCCAGTACTTC.

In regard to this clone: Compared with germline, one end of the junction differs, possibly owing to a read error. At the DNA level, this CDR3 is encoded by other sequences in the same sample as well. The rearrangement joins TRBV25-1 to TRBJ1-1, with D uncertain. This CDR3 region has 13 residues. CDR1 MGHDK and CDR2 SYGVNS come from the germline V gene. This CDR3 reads CASVLTGYTEAFF. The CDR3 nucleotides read TGTGCCAGCGTACTTACCGGGTACACCGAAGCTTTCTTT.

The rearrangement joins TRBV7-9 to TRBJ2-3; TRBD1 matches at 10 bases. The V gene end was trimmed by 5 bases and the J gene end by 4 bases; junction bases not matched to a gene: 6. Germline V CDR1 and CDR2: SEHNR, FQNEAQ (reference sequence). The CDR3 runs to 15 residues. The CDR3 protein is CASSTTGGRSDTQYF. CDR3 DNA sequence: TGTGCCAGCAGCACGACAGGGGGCAGATCAGATACGCAGTATTTT.

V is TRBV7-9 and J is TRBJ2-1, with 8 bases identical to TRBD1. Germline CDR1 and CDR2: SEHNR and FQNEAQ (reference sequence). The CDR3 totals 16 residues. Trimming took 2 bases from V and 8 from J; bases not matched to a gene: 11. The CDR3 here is CASSLRDRRGDHEQFF. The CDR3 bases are TGTGCCAGCAGCTTACGGGACAGGAGAGGGGACCATGAGCAGTTCTTC.

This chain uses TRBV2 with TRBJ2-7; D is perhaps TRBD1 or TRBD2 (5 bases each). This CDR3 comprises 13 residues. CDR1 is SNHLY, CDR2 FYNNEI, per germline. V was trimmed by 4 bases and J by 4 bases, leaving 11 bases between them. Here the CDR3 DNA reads TGTGCCAGCAGTGTTGGGGGACCTTACGAGCAGTACTTC. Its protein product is CASSVGGPYEQYF.

CDR3 coding DNA: TGCGCCAGCAGTCCCCTAATGACAGGGGCCGGGGAGCTGTTTTTT. Amino acid sequence: CASSPLMTGAGELFF. The V and J genes are TRBV10-1 and TRBJ2-2, with 8 nucleotides matching TRBD1. The CDR3 spans 15 residues. J lost 6 bases, V lost 5 bases, and 8 bases had no gene match. Germline CDR1 WNHNN, CDR2 SYGVQD (reference sequence).

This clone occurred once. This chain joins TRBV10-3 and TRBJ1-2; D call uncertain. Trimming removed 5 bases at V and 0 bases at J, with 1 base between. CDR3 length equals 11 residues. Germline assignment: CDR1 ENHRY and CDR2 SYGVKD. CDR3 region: CAISTNYGYTF. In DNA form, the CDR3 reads TGTGCCATCAGTACTAACTATGGCTACACCTTC.

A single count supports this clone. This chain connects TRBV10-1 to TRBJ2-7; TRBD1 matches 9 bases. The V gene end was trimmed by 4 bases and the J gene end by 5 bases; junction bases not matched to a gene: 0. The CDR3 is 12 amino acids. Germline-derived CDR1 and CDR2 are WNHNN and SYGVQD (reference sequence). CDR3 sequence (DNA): TGCGCCAGCAGTGGGACAGGGGACGAGCAGTACTTC. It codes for CASSGTGDEQYF.

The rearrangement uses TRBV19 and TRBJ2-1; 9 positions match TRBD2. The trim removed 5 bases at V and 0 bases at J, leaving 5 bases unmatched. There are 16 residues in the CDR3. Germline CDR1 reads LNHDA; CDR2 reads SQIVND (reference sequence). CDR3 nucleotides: TGTGCCAGTAGTCCGTTTAGCGGGAGCTCCTACAATGAGCAGTTCTTC. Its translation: CASSPFSGSSYNEQFF.

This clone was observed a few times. The CDR3 loop is CASPRELTKTQYF. CDR3 DNA: TGTGCCTCACCGAGGGAGCTCACGAAGACCCAGTACTTC. This sequence joins TRBV7-2 and TRBJ2-5; tentative D call: TRBD2 (5 bases). This CDR3 spans 13 amino acids. Trimming took 11 bases from V and 6 from J, leaving 19 bases between them. The germline CDR1 and CDR2 sequences are SGHTA and FQGNSA. The variable domain in full, with the rest retrieved from reference TRBV7-2 and TRBJ2-5, is GAGVSQSPSNKVTEKGKDVELRCDPISGHTALYWYRQSLGQGLEFLIYFQGNSAPDKSGLPSDRFSAERTGGSVSTLTIQRTQQEDSAVYLCASPRELTKTQYFGPGTRLLVL.

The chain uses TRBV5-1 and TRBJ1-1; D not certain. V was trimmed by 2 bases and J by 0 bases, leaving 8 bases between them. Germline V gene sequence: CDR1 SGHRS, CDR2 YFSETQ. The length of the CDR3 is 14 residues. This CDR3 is CASSFGSLNTEAFF. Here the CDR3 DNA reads TGCGCCAGCAGCTTCGGCAGTTTGAACACTGAAGCTTTCTTT.

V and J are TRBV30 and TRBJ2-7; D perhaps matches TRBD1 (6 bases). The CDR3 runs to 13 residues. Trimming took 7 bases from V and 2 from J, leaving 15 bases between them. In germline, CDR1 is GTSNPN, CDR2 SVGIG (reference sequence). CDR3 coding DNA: TGTGCCTCGGATACAGGGTCTACCTACGAGCAGTACTTC. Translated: CASDTGSTYEQYF.

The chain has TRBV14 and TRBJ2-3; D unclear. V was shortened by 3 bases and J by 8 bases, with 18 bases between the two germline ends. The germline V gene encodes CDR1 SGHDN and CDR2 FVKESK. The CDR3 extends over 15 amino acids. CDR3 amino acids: CASSHKRSLGGTQYF. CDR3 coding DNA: TGTGCCAGCAGCCACAAGCGTTCCCTCGGTGGTACGCAGTATTTT.

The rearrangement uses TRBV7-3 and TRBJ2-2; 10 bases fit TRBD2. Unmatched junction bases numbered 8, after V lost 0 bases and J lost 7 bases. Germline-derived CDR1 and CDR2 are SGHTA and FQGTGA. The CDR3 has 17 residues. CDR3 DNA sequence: TGTGCCAGCAGCTTAACGGGAATCGGACTAGCGGACGGGGAGCTGTTTTTT. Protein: CASSLTGIGLADGELFF.

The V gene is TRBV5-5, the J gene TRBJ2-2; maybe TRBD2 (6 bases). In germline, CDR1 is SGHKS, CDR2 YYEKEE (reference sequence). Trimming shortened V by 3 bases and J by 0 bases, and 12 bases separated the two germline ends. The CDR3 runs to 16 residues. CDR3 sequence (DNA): TGTGCCAGCAGCTACCCCGGGGGATCGAACACCGGGGAGCTGTTTTTT. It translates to CASSYPGGSNTGELFF.

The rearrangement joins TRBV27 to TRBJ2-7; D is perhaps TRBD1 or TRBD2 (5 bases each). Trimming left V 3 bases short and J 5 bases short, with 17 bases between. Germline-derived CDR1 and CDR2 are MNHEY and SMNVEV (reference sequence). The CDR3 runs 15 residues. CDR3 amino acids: CASSFGAGTRDEQYF. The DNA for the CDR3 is TGTGCCAGCAGTTTTGGGGCAGGGACGAGGGACGAGCAGTACTTC.

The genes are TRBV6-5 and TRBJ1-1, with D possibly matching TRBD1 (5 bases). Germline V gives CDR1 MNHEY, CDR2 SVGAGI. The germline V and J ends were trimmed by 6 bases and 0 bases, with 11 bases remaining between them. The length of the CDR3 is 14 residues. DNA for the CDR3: TGTGCCAGCAGGGACCAGGGAATGAACACTGAAGCTTTCTTT. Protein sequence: CASRDQGMNTEAFF.

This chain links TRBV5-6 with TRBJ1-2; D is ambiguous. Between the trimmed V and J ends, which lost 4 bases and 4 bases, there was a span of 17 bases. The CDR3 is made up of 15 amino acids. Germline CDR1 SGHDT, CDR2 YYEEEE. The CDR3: CASSTDGVLGYGYTF. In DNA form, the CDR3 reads TGTGCCAGCAGCACGGACGGAGTTTTGGGCTATGGCTACACCTTC.

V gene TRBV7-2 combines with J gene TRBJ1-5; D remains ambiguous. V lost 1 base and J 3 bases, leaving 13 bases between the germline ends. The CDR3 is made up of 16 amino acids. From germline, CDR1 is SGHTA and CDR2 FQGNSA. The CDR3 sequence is CASSLVGQSDNQPQHF. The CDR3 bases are TGTGCCAGCAGCTTAGTTGGGCAGTCGGACAATCAGCCCCAGCATTTT.

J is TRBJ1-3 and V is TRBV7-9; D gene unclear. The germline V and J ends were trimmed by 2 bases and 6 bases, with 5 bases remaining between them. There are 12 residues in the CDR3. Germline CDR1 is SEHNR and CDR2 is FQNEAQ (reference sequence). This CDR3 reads CASSLSENTIYF. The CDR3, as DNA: TGTGCCAGCAGCTTATCAGAAAACACCATATATTTT.

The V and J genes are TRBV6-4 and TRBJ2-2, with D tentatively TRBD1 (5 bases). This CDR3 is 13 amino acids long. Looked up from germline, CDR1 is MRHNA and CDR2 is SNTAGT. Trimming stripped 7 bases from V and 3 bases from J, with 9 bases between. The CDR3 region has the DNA TGTGCCAGCAAGGAAGGGGACACCGGGGAGCTGTTTTTT. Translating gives CASKEGDTGELFF.

In DNA form, the CDR3 reads TGTGCCAGCTCACCTCAGGGGGAGAACACCGGGGAGCTGTTTTTT. It is translated as CASSPQGENTGELFF. The chain couples TRBV18 to TRBJ2-2; TRBD1 aligns across 7 bases. The CDR3 runs to 15 residues. Germline trimming cut 3 bases from V and 1 base from J; bases unmatched to any gene: 2. Germline CDR1 reads KGHSH; CDR2 reads LQKENI.